A single sample is the source of the 24 T cell receptor beta chains below, sequenced in a study of CD8 T cells in ankylosing spondylitis. Findings of the study overall: Several highly homologous variants made up a TCR beta motif, and this motif appeared characteristic of ankylosing spondylitis blood.

TCRdb reprocessed the 5' RACE reads via MiXCR and lists one record per CDR3 protein. The top ten hold about 20% of the sample, which has under 950,000 distinct CDR3 sequences, 15% to 20% seen once. These TCRs' antigens remain unknown. The sample was blood, either unsorted or a sorted T cell fraction (not recorded which). Source of these receptors: a male donor with ankylosing spondylitis.

Concerning this clonotype: Lacking the conserved final phenylalanine or tryptophan, this CDR3 likely reflects a read error. The chain employs TRBV20-1 and TRBJ2-1; 13 bases map to TRBD2. The trim removed 5 bases at V and 7 bases at J, leaving 5 bases unmatched. Germline lookup yields CDR1 DFQATT and CDR2 SNEGSKA (reference sequence). This CDR3 has 14 amino acids. CDR3 region: CSAEALAGGNEQFL. The CDR3 DNA is TGCAGTGCTGAAGCACTAGCGGGGGGGAATGAGCAGTTCTTG.

This chain joins TRBV28 and TRBJ2-7; D call uncertain. The CDR3 contains 14 residues. With 6 bases removed from V and 1 base from J, the gap between germline ends came to 13 bases. Germline V gives CDR1 MDHEN, CDR2 SYDVKM. The CDR3 protein is CASSLMGLSYEQYF. CDR3 nucleotides: TGTGCCAGCAGCCTGATGGGCCTTTCCTACGAGCAGTACTTC.

The J gene is TRBJ2-5, the V gene TRBV5-1; D may be TRBD1 (6 bases). The V end lost 4 bases, the J end lost 0 bases, and 16 bases lay between the germline ends. This CDR3 has 16 residues. Germline CDR1 is SGHRS and CDR2 is YFSETQ. CDR3 nucleotide sequence: TGCGCCAGCAGCCCGTCCGGGACACCGTACCAAGAGACCCAGTACTTC. It yields the protein CASSPSGTPYQETQYF.

The chain combines TRBV27 with TRBJ2-1; D is ambiguous. The CDR3 has 15 amino acids. Trimming pared 0 bases from V and 12 bases from J, leaving 18 bases between. CDR1 is MNHEY, CDR2 SMNVEV, per germline (reference sequence). The CDR3 loop reads CASSLSYLGMNGQFF. CDR3 sequence (DNA): TGTGCCAGCAGTTTATCGTATCTAGGCATGAACGGGCAGTTCTTC.

This clonotype has a handful of counts. V gene TRBV3-1 combines with J gene TRBJ2-1; 10 bases match TRBD2. The V gene's germline CDR1 is LGHDT and CDR2 YNNKEL (reference sequence). The CDR3 totals 16 residues. The trim removed 1 base at V and 6 bases at J, leaving 6 bases unmatched. CDR3 region: CASSQAGSGRSNEQFF. The DNA of the CDR3 is TGTGCCAGCAGCCAAGCAGGTAGCGGGAGGTCCAATGAGCAGTTCTTC.

The rearrangement links TRBV12-3 or TRBV12-4 to TRBJ2-3; TRBD2 agrees at 10 bases. The CDR3 loop spans 19 amino acids. Trimming took 5 bases from V and 2 from J; bases not matched to a gene: 16. This CDR3 reads CASSPSPGTSVRFTDTQYF. The CDR3 nucleotides read TGTGCCAGCAGTCCCAGCCCCGGGACTAGCGTGCGCTTCACAGATACGCAGTATTTT.

This clonotype was counted only a few times. The chain uses TRBV10-3 and TRBJ2-5; unclear D gene. This CDR3 has 13 amino acids. Germline-derived CDR1 and CDR2 are ENHRY and SYGVKD. Trimming left V 7 bases short and J 0 bases short, with 9 bases between. The CDR3 loop reads CAIKGPDQETQYF. The CDR3 DNA reads TGTGCCATCAAGGGCCCGGACCAAGAGACCCAGTACTTC.

This chain uses TRBV2 with TRBJ2-3, with a weak D call TRBD2 (6 bases). The germline V gene encodes CDR1 SNHLY and CDR2 FYNNEI. Trimming shortened V by 4 bases and J by 5 bases, and 10 bases separated the two germline ends. CDR3 length: 13 amino acids. CDR3 residues: CASSGGTGDTQYF. For the CDR3, the DNA is TGTGCCAGCAGTGGAGGGACTGGAGATACGCAGTATTTT.

V usage is TRBV7-6 and J usage is TRBJ2-3; 9 bases fit TRBD1. The CDR3 loop spans 17 amino acids. V lost 5 bases, J lost 2 bases, and 11 bases stayed unmatched. Germline CDR1 and CDR2: SGHVS and FNYEAQ. This chain's CDR3 is CASSARGDRAITDTQYF. CDR3 nucleotide sequence: TGTGCCAGCAGCGCTAGGGGGGACAGGGCCATCACAGATACGCAGTATTTT.

This chain joins TRBV5-1 and TRBJ2-5; TRBD2 aligns across 7 bases. The CDR3 is 15 amino acids. From germline, CDR1 is SGHRS and CDR2 YFSETQ. The junction had 6 bases not matched to a gene; V was cut back by 0 bases and J by 4 bases. The DNA of the CDR3 is TGCGCCAGCAGCTTGGTGGCAGGGAGGGCAGAGACCCAGTACTTC. It specifies CASSLVAGRAETQYF.

This clonotype was counted a few times. The chain is built from TRBV6-5 and TRBJ1-4; a possible D gene is TRBD1 (5 bases). Trimming left V 9 bases short and J 8 bases short, with 13 bases between. Germline CDR1 MNHEY, CDR2 SVGAGI. CDR3 length: 12 residues. The CDR3 loop is CASGGGYEKLFF. DNA of the CDR3: TGTGCCAGTGGTGGGGGTTACGAAAAACTGTTTTTT.

This clonotype has just a few counts. The chain employs TRBV6-1 and TRBJ2-1; 9 bases are shared with TRBD2. This CDR3 spans 15 amino acids. Germline V gene lookup returns CDR1 MNHNS and CDR2 SASEGT. Trimming removed 7 bases from V and 0 bases from J; junction bases left unmatched: 4. CDR3 residues: CASKAGGSSYNEQFF. The DNA for the CDR3 is TGTGCCAGCAAAGCGGGAGGCAGCTCCTACAATGAGCAGTTCTTC.

This rearrangement joins TRBV12-3 or TRBV12-4 to TRBJ2-2; D not certain. The length of the CDR3 is 12 residues. The V end lost 5 bases, the J end lost 4 bases, and 5 bases lay between the germline ends. This CDR3 is CASSPITGELFF. Written as DNA, the CDR3 is TGTGCCAGCAGTCCCATCACCGGGGAGCTGTTTTTT.

The rearrangement uses TRBV12-3 or TRBV12-4 and TRBJ1-2; no clear D gene. The CDR3 is 14 amino acids. V lost 1 base to trimming and J lost 3 bases, with 9 bases between them. The CDR3 protein is CASSLDGGHYGYTF. In DNA form, the CDR3 reads TGTGCCAGCAGTTTAGATGGAGGGCACTATGGCTACACCTTC.

The chain combines TRBV9 with TRBJ1-1; D perhaps matches TRBD1 (6 bases). Trimming cost V 0 bases and J 3 bases, with 9 bases left between them. Germline-derived CDR1 and CDR2 are SGDLS and YYNGEE. This CDR3 has 14 residues. CDR3 nucleotides: TGTGCCAGCAGCGTAGTACAGGGATACACTGAAGCTTTCTTT. As protein: CASSVVQGYTEAFF.

This clonotype was seen more than once but under ten times. The chain couples TRBV29-1 to TRBJ2-3; TRBD2 matches 8 bases. Unmatched junction bases numbered 6, after V lost 8 bases and J lost 2 bases. The germline V gene has CDR1 SQVTM and CDR2 ANQGSEA. This CDR3 spans 13 amino acids. The CDR3 nucleotides are TGCAGCCTGACGGGAGGGTCCACAGATACGCAGTATTTT. It codes for CSLTGGSTDTQYF.

The chain couples TRBV21-1 to TRBJ2-4; whether TRBD2, the table's D call, matches the DNA was not checked. TRBV21-1 is a pseudogene. This CDR3 has 16 residues. The CDR3 spells CASSKGGLEAGNIQYF. The CDR3 coding sequence is TGTGCCAGCAGCAAAGGAGGTCTTGAGGCGGGAAACATTCAGTACTTC.

The V gene is TRBV9, the J gene TRBJ2-2; D call uncertain. The germline V and J ends were trimmed by 4 bases and 7 bases, with 23 bases remaining between them. This CDR3 has 17 residues. The germline V gene encodes CDR1 SGDLS and CDR2 YYNGEE. The CDR3 region is CASSPRMGEWVGGELFF. The CDR3 DNA sequence: TGTGCCAGCAGCCCAAGGATGGGTGAATGGGTTGGCGGGGAGCTGTTTTTT.

The chain links TRBV28 to TRBJ2-7; 9 bases are shared with TRBD2. From germline, CDR1 is MDHEN and CDR2 SYDVKM. J lost 0 bases, V lost 3 bases, and 3 bases had no gene match. The CDR3 runs to 15 residues. In DNA, the CDR3 is TGTGCCAGCAGTTTTGCGGGAGGGAGCTCCTACGAGCAGTACTTC. This gives the protein CASSFAGGSSYEQYF.

The CDR3 loop reads CSGSSGGLNEQFF. DNA for the CDR3: TGCAGTGGGAGTAGCGGGGGGCTAAATGAGCAGTTCTTC. This sequence joins TRBV20-1 and TRBJ2-1; 10 nucleotides match TRBD2. V was pared by 7 bases and J by 7 bases, with 7 bases of the junction left unmatched. Per the germline V gene, CDR1 is DFQATT and CDR2 is SNEGSKA (reference sequence). This CDR3 region has 13 residues.

This clonotype was seen a few times. CDR3 sequence reads: CASSTSASTDTQYF. CDR3 nucleotides: TGTGCCAGCTCGACTAGCGCCTCCACAGATACGCAGTATTTT. The rearrangement uses TRBV28 and TRBJ2-3, with 8 bases matching TRBD2. The junction had 6 bases not matched to a gene; V was cut back by 8 bases and J by 2 bases. CDR1 is MDHEN and CDR2 is SYDVKM in the germline V gene. CDR3 length equals 14 residues. Using reference TRBV28 and TRBJ2-3 for the parts outside the CDR3, the full variable domain is DVKVTQSSRYLVKRTGEKVFLECVQDMDHENMFWYRQDPGLGLRLIYFSYDVKMKEKGDIPEGYSVSREKKERFSLILESASTNQTSMYLCASSTSASTDTQYFGPGTRLTVL.

This clonotype turned up a few times. The chain uses TRBV2 and TRBJ2-2; perhaps TRBD1 as D (7 bases). From germline, CDR1 is SNHLY and CDR2 FYNNEI. This CDR3 has 15 amino acids. Trimming stripped 6 bases from V and 0 bases from J, with 11 bases between. The DNA of the CDR3 is TGTGCCAGCAGGGAGGGGGCGCCGAACACCGGGGAGCTGTTTTTT. This encodes CASREGAPNTGELFF.

This clonotype was counted a few times. The chain carries TRBV5-5 and TRBJ1-4, with D perhaps matching TRBD1 (5 bases). The CDR3 is 15 amino acids. From germline, CDR1 is SGHKS and CDR2 YYEKEE (reference sequence). V was trimmed by 5 bases and J by 3 bases, leaving 14 bases between them. The DNA of the CDR3 is TGTGCCAGCAGTTCAGACAGCTTATCTAATGAAAAACTGTTTTTT. Its protein is CASSSDSLSNEKLFF.

This chain connects TRBV27 to TRBJ2-3; D not certain. Germline assignment: CDR1 MNHEY and CDR2 SMNVEV (reference sequence). The CDR3 runs 14 residues. V gave up 2 bases and J gave up 2 bases, with 8 bases separating them. The DNA for the CDR3 is TGTGCCAGCAGTTTAGAGGCGGCCACAGATACGCAGTATTTT. This translates into CASSLEAATDTQYF.